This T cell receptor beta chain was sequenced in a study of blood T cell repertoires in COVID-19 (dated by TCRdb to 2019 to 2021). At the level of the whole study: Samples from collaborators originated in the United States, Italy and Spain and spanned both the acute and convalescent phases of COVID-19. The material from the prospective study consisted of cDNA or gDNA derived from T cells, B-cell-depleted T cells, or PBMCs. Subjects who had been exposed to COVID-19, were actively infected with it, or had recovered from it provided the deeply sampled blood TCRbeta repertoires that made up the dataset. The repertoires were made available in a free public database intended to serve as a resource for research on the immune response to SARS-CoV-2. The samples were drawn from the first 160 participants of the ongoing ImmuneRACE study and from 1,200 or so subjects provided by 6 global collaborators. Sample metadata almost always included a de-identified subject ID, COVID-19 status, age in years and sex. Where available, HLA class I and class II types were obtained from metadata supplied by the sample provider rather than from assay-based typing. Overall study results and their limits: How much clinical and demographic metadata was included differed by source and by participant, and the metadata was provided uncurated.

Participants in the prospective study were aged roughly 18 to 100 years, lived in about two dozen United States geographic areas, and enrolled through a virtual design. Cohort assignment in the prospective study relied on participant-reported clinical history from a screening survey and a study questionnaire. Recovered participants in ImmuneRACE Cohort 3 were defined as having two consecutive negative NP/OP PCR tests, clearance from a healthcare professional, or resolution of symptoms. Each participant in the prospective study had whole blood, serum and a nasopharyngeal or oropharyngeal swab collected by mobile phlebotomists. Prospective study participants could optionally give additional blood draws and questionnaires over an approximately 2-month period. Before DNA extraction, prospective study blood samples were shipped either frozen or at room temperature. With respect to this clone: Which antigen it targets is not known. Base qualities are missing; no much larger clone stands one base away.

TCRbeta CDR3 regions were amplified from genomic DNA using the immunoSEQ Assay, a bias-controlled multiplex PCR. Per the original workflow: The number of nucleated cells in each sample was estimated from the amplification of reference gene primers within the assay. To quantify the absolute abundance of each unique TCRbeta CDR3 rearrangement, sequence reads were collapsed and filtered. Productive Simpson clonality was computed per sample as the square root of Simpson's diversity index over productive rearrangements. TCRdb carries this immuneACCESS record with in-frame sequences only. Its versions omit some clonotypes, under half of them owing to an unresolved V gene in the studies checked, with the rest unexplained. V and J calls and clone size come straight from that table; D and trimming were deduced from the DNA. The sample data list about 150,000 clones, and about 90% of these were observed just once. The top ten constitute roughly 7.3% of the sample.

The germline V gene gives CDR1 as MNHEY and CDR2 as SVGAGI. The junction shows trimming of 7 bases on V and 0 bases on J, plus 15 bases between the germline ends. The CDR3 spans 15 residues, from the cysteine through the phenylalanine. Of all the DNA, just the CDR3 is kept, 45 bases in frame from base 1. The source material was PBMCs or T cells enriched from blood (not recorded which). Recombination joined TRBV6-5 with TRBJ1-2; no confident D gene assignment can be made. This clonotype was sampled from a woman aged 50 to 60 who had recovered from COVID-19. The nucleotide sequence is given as TGTGCCAGCAATAGCGGAGTTACAGCTAACTATGGCTACACCTTC. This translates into CASNSGVTANYGYTF.